Listed below are T cell receptor beta chains from one sample, sequenced in a study of blood T cell repertoires in COVID-19. The protocol was immunoSEQ multiplex PCR, while the TCRdb copy is restricted to in-frame clones and leaves out a portion. The sample lists some 150,000 clones, roughly 80% occurring once. Sample: peripheral blood. All receptors come from a man between 50 and 59 years old with active or convalescent COVID-19. The CDR3 runs from the conserved cysteine through the conserved F or W. Each record gives: V gene, J gene, clone size, CDR3 protein. Size is omitted from some rows. Given values are once, few, many or a class for expanded clones.

TRBV29-1,TRBJ1-5,.,CSVGQVNQPQHF
TRBV4-1,TRBJ1-2,few,CASSQDGQPSRGYTF
TRBV10-3,TRBJ1-2,once,CAIRDTGGEDGYTF
TRBV10-3,TRBJ2-7,once,CAISESVTLPYYEQYF
TRBV15,TRBJ2-3,few,CATSAKARSGTDTDTQYF
TRBV10-3,TRBJ2-1,.,CAISESLASGMNEQFF
TRBV10-3,TRBJ1-5,.,CAISSGLGQPQHF
TRBV18,TRBJ2-3,.,CASSATGSTDTQYF
TRBV27,TRBJ1-1,.,CASSLQTGENTEAFF
TRBV5-5,TRBJ2-1,.,CASSLGLADTNEQFF
TRBV7-3,TRBJ1-4,.,CASSPTGTTNEKLFF
TRBV28,TRBJ1-1,.,CASSPPLGGGREAFF
TRBV5-1,TRBJ2-1,once,CASSLELAGGHQFF
TRBV11-3,TRBJ2-7,.,CASSPQGRRDRGSYEQYF
TRBV5-1,TRBJ2-7,.,CASSLATGLSGGYEQYF
TRBV3-1/TRBV3-2,TRBJ2-3,.,CASSQPGVLAGADTQYF
TRBV29-1,TRBJ1-3,.,CSAWTGSGNTIYF
TRBV4-2,TRBJ1-2,.,CASSSGVNYGYTF
TRBV27,TRBJ1-4,.,CASSQAGTGGATNEKLFF
TRBV24-1,TRBJ1-2,.,CATSDLLGGGYTF
TRBV2,TRBJ2-7,.,CASSESSFHEQYF
TRBV11-2,TRBJ2-1,.,CASSLNSGRFYNEQFF
TRBV28,TRBJ2-3,.,CASSRGITSTDTQYF
TRBV7-6,TRBJ1-6,.,CASSFAGQTSPLHF
TRBV29-1,TRBJ2-5,.,CSVEALAGVSKEETQYF
TRBV5-6,TRBJ2-7,.,CASSPGPAYEQYF
TRBV13,TRBJ1-3,few,CASRRTGPGNTIYF
TRBV11-2,TRBJ2-7,.,CASSLSSEQYF
TRBV19,TRBJ1-1,.,CASSIGGARDTEAFF
TRBV11-2,TRBJ2-2,.,CASSLGGQEELFF
TRBV28,TRBJ2-3,.,CASSLGGASYHTQYF
TRBV7-3,TRBJ2-1,.,CASSLNRDYSYNEQFF
TRBV18,TRBJ2-1,.,CASSPRTSGIEQFF
TRBV7-3,TRBJ2-2,.,CASSLGLAGGVGELFF
TRBV28,TRBJ2-2,.,CASSPRQGYTGELFF
TRBV9,TRBJ1-1,once,CASSPLVANTEAFF
TRBV5-1,TRBJ2-1,.,CASSLRLGNNEQFF